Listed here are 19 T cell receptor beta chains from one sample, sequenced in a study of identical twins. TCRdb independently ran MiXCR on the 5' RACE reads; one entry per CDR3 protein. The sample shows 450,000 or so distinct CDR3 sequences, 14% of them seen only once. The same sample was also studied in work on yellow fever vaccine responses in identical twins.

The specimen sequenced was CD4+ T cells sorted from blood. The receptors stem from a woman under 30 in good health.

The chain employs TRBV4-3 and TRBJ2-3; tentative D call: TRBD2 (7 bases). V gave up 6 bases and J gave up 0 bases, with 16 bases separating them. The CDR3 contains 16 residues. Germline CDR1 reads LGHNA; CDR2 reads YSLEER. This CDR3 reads CASSRRGGPSTDTQYF. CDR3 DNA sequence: TGCGCCAGCAGTCGAAGGGGGGGGCCAAGCACAGATACGCAGTATTTT.

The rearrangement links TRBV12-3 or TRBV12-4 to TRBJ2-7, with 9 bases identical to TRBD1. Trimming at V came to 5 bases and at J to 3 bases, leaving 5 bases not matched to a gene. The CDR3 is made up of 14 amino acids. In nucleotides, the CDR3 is TGTGCCAGCAGTCCAACAGGGGGCGGCTACGAGCAGTACTTC. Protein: CASSPTGGGYEQYF.

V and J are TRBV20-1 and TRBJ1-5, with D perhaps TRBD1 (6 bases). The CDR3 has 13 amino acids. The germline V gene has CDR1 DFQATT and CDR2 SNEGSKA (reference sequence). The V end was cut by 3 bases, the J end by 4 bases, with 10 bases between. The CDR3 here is CSASKGVNQPQHF. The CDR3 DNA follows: TGCAGTGCTAGTAAGGGGGTTAATCAGCCCCAGCATTTT.

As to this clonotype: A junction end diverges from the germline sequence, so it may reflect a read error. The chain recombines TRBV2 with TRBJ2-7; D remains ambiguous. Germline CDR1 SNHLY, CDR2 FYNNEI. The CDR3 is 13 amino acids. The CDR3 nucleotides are TGTGTCAGCAGAATAGCCGGTATCTACGAGCAGTACTTC. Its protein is CVSRIAGIYEQYF.

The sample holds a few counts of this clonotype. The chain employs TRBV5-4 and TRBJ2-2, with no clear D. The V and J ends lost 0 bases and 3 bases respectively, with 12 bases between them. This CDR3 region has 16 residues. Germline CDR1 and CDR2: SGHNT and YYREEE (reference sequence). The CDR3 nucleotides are TGTGCCAGCAGCTTGGGGGGAACATACCACACCGGGGAGCTGTTTTTT. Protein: CASSLGGTYHTGELFF.

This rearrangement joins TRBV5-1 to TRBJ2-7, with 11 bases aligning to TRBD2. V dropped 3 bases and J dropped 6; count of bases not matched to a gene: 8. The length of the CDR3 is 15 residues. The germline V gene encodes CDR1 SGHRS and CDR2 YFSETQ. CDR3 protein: CASSWGLADQSEQYF. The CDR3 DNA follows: TGCGCCAGCAGCTGGGGACTAGCGGACCAGAGCGAGCAGTACTTC.

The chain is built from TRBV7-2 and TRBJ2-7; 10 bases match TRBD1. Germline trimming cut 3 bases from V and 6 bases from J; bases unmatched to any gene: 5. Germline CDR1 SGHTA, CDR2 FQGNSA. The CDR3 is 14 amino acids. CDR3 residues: CASSFRDRGREQYF. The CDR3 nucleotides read TGTGCCAGCAGCTTCCGGGACAGGGGTCGCGAGCAGTACTTC.

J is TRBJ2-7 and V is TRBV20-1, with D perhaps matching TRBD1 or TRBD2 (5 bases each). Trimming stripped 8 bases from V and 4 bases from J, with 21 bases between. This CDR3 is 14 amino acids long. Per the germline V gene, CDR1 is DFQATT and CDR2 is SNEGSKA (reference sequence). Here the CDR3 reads CSPSPAGSSYEQYF. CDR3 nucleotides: TGCAGTCCCTCTCCGGCAGGGAGTTCGTACGAGCAGTACTTC.

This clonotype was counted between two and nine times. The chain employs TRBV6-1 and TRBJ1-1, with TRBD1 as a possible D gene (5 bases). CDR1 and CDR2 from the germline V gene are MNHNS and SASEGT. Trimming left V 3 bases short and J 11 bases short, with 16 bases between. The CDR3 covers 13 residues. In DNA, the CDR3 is TGTGCCAGCAGTGAGTGGACACAAACAACGGCTTTCTTT. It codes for CASSEWTQTTAFF.

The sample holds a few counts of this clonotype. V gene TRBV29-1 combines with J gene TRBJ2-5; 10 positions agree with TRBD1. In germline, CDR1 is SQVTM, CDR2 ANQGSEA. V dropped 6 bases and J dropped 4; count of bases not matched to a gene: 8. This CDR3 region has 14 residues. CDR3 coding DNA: TGCAGCGTGGCGACAGGGGGCGGGATAGAGACCCAGTACTTC. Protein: CSVATGGGIETQYF.

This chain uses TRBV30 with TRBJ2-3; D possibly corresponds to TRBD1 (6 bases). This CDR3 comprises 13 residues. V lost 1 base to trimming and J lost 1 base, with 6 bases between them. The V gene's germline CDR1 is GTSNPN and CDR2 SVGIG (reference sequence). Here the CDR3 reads CAWSGQGTDTQYF. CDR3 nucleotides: TGTGCCTGGAGTGGACAGGGCACAGATACGCAGTATTTT.

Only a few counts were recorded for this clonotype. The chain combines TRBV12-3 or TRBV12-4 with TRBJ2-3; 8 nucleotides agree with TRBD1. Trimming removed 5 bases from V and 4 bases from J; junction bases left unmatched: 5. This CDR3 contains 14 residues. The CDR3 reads CASSRTGISDTQYF. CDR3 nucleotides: TGTGCCAGCAGTAGGACAGGGATTTCAGATACGCAGTATTTT.

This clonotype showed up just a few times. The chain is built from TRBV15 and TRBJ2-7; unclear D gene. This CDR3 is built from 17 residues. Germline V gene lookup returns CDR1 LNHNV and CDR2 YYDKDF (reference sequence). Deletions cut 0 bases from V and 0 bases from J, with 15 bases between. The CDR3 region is CATSRDVAAPISYEQYF. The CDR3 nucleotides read TGTGCCACCAGCAGAGATGTCGCTGCGCCGATCTCCTACGAGCAGTACTTC. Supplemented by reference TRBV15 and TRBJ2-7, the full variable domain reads DAMVIQNPRYQVTQFGKPVTLSCSQTLNHNVMYWYQQKSSQAPKLLFHYYDKDFNNEADTPDNFQSRRPNTSFCFLDIRSPGLGDTAMYLCATSRDVAAPISYEQYFGPGTRLTVT.

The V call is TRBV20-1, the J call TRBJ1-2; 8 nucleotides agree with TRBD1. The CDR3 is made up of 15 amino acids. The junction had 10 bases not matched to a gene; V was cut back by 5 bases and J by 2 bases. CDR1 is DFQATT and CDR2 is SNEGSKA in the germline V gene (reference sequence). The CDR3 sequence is CSAPNPRQGNYGYTF. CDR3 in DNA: TGCAGTGCTCCTAACCCACGACAGGGGAACTATGGCTACACCTTC.

CDR3 protein: CASSLTGSNEQFF. In DNA form, the CDR3 reads TGTGCCAGCAGTTTAACAGGTTCCAATGAGCAGTTCTTC. The rearrangement links TRBV28 to TRBJ2-1, with D perhaps matching TRBD1 (5 bases). Trimming stripped 2 bases from V and 6 bases from J, with 8 bases between. The CDR3 is made up of 13 amino acids. CDR1 and CDR2 (germline): MDHEN, SYDVKM.

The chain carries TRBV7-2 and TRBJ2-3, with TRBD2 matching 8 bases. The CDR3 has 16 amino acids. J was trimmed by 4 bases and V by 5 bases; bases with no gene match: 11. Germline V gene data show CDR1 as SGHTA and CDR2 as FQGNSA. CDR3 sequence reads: CASSPRGSGVSDTQYF. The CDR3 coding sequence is TGTGCCAGCAGCCCCCGGGGTAGCGGGGTTTCAGATACGCAGTATTTT.

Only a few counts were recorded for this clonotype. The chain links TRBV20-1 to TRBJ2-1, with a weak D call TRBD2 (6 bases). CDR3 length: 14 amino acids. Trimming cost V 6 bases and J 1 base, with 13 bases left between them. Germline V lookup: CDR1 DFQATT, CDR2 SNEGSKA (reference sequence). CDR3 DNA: TGCAGTGCCCTGGCCGGGGGTTCCTACAATGAGCAGTTCTTC. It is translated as CSALAGGSYNEQFF.

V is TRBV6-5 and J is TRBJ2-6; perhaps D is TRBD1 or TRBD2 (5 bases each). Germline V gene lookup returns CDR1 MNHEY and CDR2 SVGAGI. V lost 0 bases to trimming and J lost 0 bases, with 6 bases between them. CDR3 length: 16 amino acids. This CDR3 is CASSYSGVSGANVLTF. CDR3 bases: TGTGCCAGCAGTTACTCGGGGGTCTCTGGGGCCAACGTCCTGACTTTC.

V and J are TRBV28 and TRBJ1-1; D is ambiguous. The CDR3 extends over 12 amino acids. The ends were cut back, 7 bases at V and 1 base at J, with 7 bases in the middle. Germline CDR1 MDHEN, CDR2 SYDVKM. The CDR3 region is CASTNRNTEAFF. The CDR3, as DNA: TGTGCCAGCACCAACAGGAACACTGAAGCTTTCTTT.